The 10 T cell receptor beta chains given below trace back to one sample, sequenced in a study of T cell repertoires in cytomegalovirus infection. For these TCRs, the target antigens are not known. TCRdb analysed the reads with MiXCR anew, one entry per CDR3 protein. Here the sample spans some 700,000 distinct CDR3 sequences, 30% to 40% being singletons. Sample: cultured PBMCs, taken from culture after CMV antigen stimulation. All receptors come from a human donor in good health (CMV status not recorded). Some clones in this sample may be carry-over from other donors' samples.

The chain joins TRBV2 to TRBJ2-3, with 7 nucleotides matching TRBD1. CDR3 length equals 15 residues. CDR1 is SNHLY, CDR2 FYNNEI, per germline. With 9 bases clipped from V and 2 bases from J, the junction kept 11 bases outside the gene matches. The CDR3 coding sequence is TGTGCCAGTAGACAAAGGGACAGCTTCACAGATACGCAGTATTTT. Its protein is CASRQRDSFTDTQYF.

This clonotype was detected ten times or more. The genes are TRBV7-2 and TRBJ2-3; D is perhaps TRBD1 (6 bases). The V end lost 4 bases, the J end lost 6 bases, and 14 bases lay between the germline ends. The CDR3 has 14 residues. The germline V gene encodes CDR1 SGHTA and CDR2 FQGNSA. CDR3 region: CASSSLGGRDTQYF. The CDR3 DNA sequence: TGTGCCAGCAGCTCCCTTGGGGGCCGGGATACGCAGTATTTT.

The J gene is TRBJ2-5, the V gene TRBV7-2; D might be TRBD1 (6 bases). CDR1 SGHTA and CDR2 FQGNSA come from the germline V gene. CDR3 length equals 14 residues. Deletions cut 5 bases from V and 4 bases from J, with 14 bases between. Here the CDR3 reads CASSLYRAPETQYF. DNA for the CDR3: TGTGCCAGCAGCCTTTACAGGGCCCCAGAGACCCAGTACTTC.

The rearrangement uses TRBV7-2 and TRBJ2-2, with 7 bases identical to TRBD1. The CDR3 sequence is 14 residues long. The germline V gene encodes CDR1 SGHTA and CDR2 FQGNSA. V gave up 3 bases and J gave up 6 bases; unmatched junction bases: 4. The CDR3 loop reads CASSFVQGAGELFF. CDR3 DNA sequence: TGTGCCAGCAGCTTTGTGCAGGGGGCCGGGGAGCTGTTTTTT.

This clonotype was observed a single time. The rearrangement joins TRBV19 to TRBJ2-1; TRBD2 is a possible D gene (5 bases). V lost 6 bases to trimming and J lost 8 bases, with 20 bases between them. The CDR3 length is 15 residues. The germline V gene encodes CDR1 LNHDA and CDR2 SQIVND (reference sequence). The DNA for the CDR3 is TGTGCCAGTAGGGAGGCGGAAGGGCCTAGAGATGAGCAGTTCTTC. The encoded protein is CASREAEGPRDEQFF.

DNA for the CDR3: TGTGCCAGCAGTGTCGGGGCGTTTGCTTTCTTT. Its translation is CASSVGAFAFF. The V and J genes are TRBV2 and TRBJ1-1; TRBD1 might be the D (5 bases). The V gene lost 4 bases and the J gene lost 11 bases, with 11 bases spanning the gap. CDR3 length: 11 amino acids. Germline-derived CDR1 and CDR2 are SNHLY and FYNNEI.

V usage is TRBV4-1 and J usage is TRBJ1-1; the match to TRBD1 covers 11 bases. The germline V gene has CDR1 MGHRA and CDR2 YSYEKL. CDR3 length: 16 amino acids. J was trimmed by 0 bases and V by 1 base; bases with no gene match: 1. DNA for the CDR3: TGCGCCAGCAGCCAAGGGACAGGGGGCTTGAACACTGAAGCTTTCTTT. It codes for CASSQGTGGLNTEAFF.

This sequence joins TRBV19 and TRBJ2-1; 10 bases are a match to TRBD2. The CDR3 extends over 15 amino acids. V shed 7 bases, J shed 7 bases, and the junction held 10 bases outside the gene matches. Germline assignment: CDR1 LNHDA and CDR2 SQIVND (reference sequence). CDR3 sequence: CASTASGRAWNEQFF. DNA for the CDR3: TGTGCCAGTACCGCTAGCGGGAGAGCGTGGAATGAGCAGTTCTTC.

This clonotype was found many times. The chain carries TRBV7-2 and TRBJ2-7; 11 positions match TRBD2. The CDR3 is 17 residues long. The germline V gene has CDR1 SGHTA and CDR2 FQGNSA. V lost 4 bases and J lost 4; bases outside the gene matches: 12. This chain's CDR3 is CASSSPDTSGRKYEQYF. In DNA form, the CDR3 reads TGTGCCAGCAGCTCTCCGGATACTAGCGGGAGAAAGTACGAGCAGTACTTC.

This clonotype came up once. The chain combines TRBV19 with TRBJ2-7; D is possibly TRBD2 (5 bases). Trimming stripped 3 bases from V and 3 bases from J, with 21 bases between. The CDR3 contains 17 residues. The germline V gene encodes CDR1 LNHDA and CDR2 SQIVND (reference sequence). Here the CDR3 reads CASSMRFSLLDLYEQYF. CDR3 coding DNA: TGTGCCAGTAGTATGAGATTTTCCTTACTAGACCTCTACGAGCAGTACTTC.